This TCR beta chain was sequenced for a study of blood T cell repertoires in COVID-19. Study overall: Both acute and convalescent COVID-19 samples were obtained from the United States, Italy and Spain. The cDNA or gDNA used as material had been derived from T cells, B-cell-depleted T cells, or PBMCs.

The authors' processing: Amplification of reference gene primers provided the estimated nucleated cell counts. Profiled with immunoSEQ multiplex PCR; TCRdb holds only in-frame clones, not every one. That table supplies the V and J calls and clone size; D and trimming were determined from the DNA. The profile covers 100,000 to 150,000 clones, with around 80% appearing a single time and 15% to 20% taken by the ten largest. This clone turned up a few times. Followed longitudinally, the Seattle patients had been enrolled during active infection. This CDR3 has 16 residues. J gave up 0 bases and V 5 bases, and 7 bases lay outside the gene matches. Germline lookup yields CDR1 SEHNR and CDR2 FQNEAQ (reference sequence).

Sample: peripheral blood. This clonotype was sampled from a young man with COVID-19, enrolled during active disease. The chain couples TRBV7-9 to TRBJ2-4; TRBD1 agrees at 7 bases. The CDR3 region is CASSEGAGIAKNIQYF. The DNA for the CDR3 is TGTGCCAGCAGCGAGGGGGCAGGGATAGCCAAAAACATTCAGTACTTC. The variable domain in full, completed from reference TRBV7-9 and TRBJ2-4, reads DTGVSQNPRHKITKRGQNVTFRCDPISEHNRLYWYRQTLGQGPEFLTYFQNEAQLEKSRLLSDRFSAERPKGSFSTLEIQRTEQGDSAMYLCASSEGAGIAKNIQYFGAGTRLSVL.